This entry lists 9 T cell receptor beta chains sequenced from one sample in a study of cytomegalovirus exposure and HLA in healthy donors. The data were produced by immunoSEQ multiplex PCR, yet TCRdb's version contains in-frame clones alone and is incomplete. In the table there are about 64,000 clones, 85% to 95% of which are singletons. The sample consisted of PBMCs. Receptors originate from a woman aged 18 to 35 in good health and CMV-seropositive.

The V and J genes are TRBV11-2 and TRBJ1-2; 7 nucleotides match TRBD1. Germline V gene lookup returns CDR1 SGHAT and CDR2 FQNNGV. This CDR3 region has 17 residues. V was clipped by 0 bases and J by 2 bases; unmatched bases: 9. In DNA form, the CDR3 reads TGTGCCAGCAGCTTAGACTTTTGGGACAGATTAAACTATGGCTACACCTTC. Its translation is CASSLDFWDRLNYGYTF.

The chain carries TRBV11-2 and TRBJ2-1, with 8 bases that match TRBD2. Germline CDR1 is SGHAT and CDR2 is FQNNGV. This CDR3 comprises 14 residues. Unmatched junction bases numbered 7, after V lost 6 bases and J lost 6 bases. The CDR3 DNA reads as TGTGCCAGCAGTGTTAGCGGGATTCGCAATGAGCAGTTCTTC. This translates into CASSVSGIRNEQFF.

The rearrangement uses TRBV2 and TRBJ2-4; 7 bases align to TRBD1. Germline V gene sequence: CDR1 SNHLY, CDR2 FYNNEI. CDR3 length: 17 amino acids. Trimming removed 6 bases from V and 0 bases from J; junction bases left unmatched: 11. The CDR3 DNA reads TGTGCCAGCAGAGACTTTCCCACAGGGGAAGCCAAAAACATTCAGTACTTC. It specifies CASRDFPTGEAKNIQYF.

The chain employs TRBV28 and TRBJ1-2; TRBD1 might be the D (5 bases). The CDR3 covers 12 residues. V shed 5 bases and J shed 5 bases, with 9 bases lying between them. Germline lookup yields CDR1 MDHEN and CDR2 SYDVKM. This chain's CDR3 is CASSLGGYGYTF. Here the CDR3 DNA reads TGTGCCAGCAGTCTGGGGGGTTATGGCTACACCTTC.

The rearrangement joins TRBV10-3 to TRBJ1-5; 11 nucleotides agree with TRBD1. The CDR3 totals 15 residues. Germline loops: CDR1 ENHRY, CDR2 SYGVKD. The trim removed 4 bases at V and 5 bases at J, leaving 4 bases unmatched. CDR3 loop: CAISGTGGRDQPQHF. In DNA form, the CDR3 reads TGTGCCATCAGTGGGACAGGGGGCAGGGATCAGCCCCAGCATTTT.

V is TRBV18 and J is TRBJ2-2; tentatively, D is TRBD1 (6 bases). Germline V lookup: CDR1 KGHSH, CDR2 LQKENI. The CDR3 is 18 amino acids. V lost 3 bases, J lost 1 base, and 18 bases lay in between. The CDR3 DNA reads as TGTGCCAGCTCACCCTCCTCCGTGGGGGCAGGGAACACCGGGGAGCTGTTTTTT. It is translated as CASSPSSVGAGNTGELFF.

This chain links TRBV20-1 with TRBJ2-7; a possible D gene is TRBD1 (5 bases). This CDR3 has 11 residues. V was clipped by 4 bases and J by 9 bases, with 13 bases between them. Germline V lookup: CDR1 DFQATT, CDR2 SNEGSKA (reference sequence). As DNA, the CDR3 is TGCAGTGCTACGGACGGTACAGGGCAGTACTTC. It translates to CSATDGTGQYF.

The CDR3: CASSSPGQGNLEQYF. The CDR3 DNA reads as TGTGCCAGCAGCTCCCCAGGACAGGGCAATTTAGAGCAGTACTTC. V gene TRBV7-9 combines with J gene TRBJ2-7; 8 bases align to TRBD1. The V gene's germline CDR1 is SEHNR and CDR2 FQNEAQ (reference sequence). V gave up 4 bases and J gave up 7 bases; unmatched junction bases: 12. CDR3 size: 15 residues.

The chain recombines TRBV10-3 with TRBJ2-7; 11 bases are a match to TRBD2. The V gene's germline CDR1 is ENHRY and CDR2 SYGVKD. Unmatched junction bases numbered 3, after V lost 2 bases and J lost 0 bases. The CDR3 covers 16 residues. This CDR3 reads CAISEGLAGGSYEQYF. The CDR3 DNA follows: TGTGCCATCAGTGAGGGGCTAGCGGGAGGCTCCTACGAGCAGTACTTC.